The present T cell receptor (beta chain) was sequenced within a study of blood T cells in healthy people across ages. Study-level background: Per every two T cells, about one barcoded beta molecule was captured by template switching. General observations from the study: Roughly linear age-related decline in beta diversity appeared, significant by age approximately 41.

Next came a second PCR, run for about 6 to 11 cycles, which used a sample-barcoded 5' primer along with a J-beta primer mix. A template-switch adaptor that had 12 random nucleotides put a tag on each cDNA molecule. TCRdb recomputed calls from the 5' RACE reads with MiXCR, one row per CDR3 protein. The top ten clones hold under 20% of a sample with 920,000 or so distinct CDR3 sequences, more than 40% of them seen once. This clonotype was seen only a few times. Its antigen is undetermined. Each sample yielded at least 6 micrograms of PBMC total RNA. The CDR3 totals 15 residues. The V gene lost 5 bases and the J gene lost 8 bases, with 19 bases spanning the gap. CDR1 and CDR2 (germline): MDHEN, SYDVKM.

The sequencing input was blood. The sequence came from a woman in her sixties or seventies in good health. The chain joins TRBV28 to TRBJ2-1; D perhaps matches TRBD1 (6 bases). The CDR3 DNA follows: TGTGCCAGCAGTAGTGCAGCAGGGGCAAGGGATGAGCAGTTCTTC. Its translation: CASSSAAGARDEQFF.